The 30 T cell receptor beta chains reported below all come from one sample, sequenced in a study of blood T cell repertoires in COVID-19. Here immunoSEQ multiplex PCR was the method, and the copy in TCRdb shows in-frame clones only, minus some. The sample includes approximately 270,000 clones, 91% of them seen just once. The sample consisted of PBMCs or T cells enriched from blood (not recorded which). These TCRs come from a middle-aged man who had been exposed to COVID-19.

The chain recombines TRBV19 with TRBJ1-1, with D uncertain. Germline-derived CDR1 and CDR2 are LNHDA and SQIVND (reference sequence). Trimming shortened V by 6 bases and J by 4 bases, and 15 bases separated the two germline ends. The CDR3 is 14 amino acids. CDR3 sequence: CASSGVPTGTEAFF. The CDR3 DNA is TGTGCCAGTAGCGGCGTCCCCACGGGCACTGAAGCTTTCTTT. The whole variable domain, filled in from reference TRBV19 and TRBJ1-1, reads DGGITQSPKYLFRKEGQNVTLSCEQNLNHDAMYWYRQDPGQGLRLIYYSQIVNDFQKGDIAEGYSVSREKKESFPLTVTSAQKNPTAFYLCASSGVPTGTEAFFGQGTRLTVV.

This chain connects TRBV9 to TRBJ2-1; 9 positions match TRBD2. Unmatched junction bases numbered 2, after V lost 0 bases and J lost 4 bases. The length of the CDR3 is 15 residues. CDR1 is SGDLS and CDR2 is YYNGEE in the germline V gene. The CDR3 bases are TGTGCCAGCAGCGTAGTAGCGGGAGCTTACAATGAGCAGTTCTTC. This codes for CASSVVAGAYNEQFF.

The chain recombines TRBV27 with TRBJ1-6, with D perhaps matching TRBD1 (6 bases). This CDR3 contains 14 residues. CDR1 and CDR2 (germline): MNHEY, SMNVEV (reference sequence). V dropped 3 bases and J dropped 9 bases, with 12 bases sitting between them. The CDR3 loop is CASSLEQGLSPLHF. The CDR3 DNA is TGTGCCAGCAGTTTGGAACAGGGTCTTTCACCCCTCCACTTT.

The gene calls are TRBV9 and TRBJ1-2; 12 bases fit TRBD1. The CDR3 is 16 amino acids. CDR1 and CDR2 (germline): SGDLS, YYNGEE. The V and J ends lost 4 bases and 4 bases, in that order; junction bases with no gene match: 8. For the CDR3, the DNA is TGTGCCAGCAGCTTAGCCGGGACAGGGGGCGGCTATGGCTACACCTTC. Translated, it gives CASSLAGTGGGYGYTF.

This sequence joins TRBV10-3 and TRBJ2-1, with 8 bases identical to TRBD2. Trimming removed 0 bases from V and 7 bases from J; junction bases left unmatched: 5. The CDR3 is 15 residues long. CDR1 and CDR2 (germline): ENHRY, SYGVKD. The CDR3 is CAISESGGRSNEQFF. CDR3 nucleotides: TGTGCCATCAGTGAGTCCGGCGGGAGGTCGAATGAGCAGTTCTTC.

V is TRBV10-3 and J is TRBJ1-2; D is unresolved. Germline V CDR1 and CDR2: ENHRY, SYGVKD. The CDR3 is 14 residues long. V was pared by 2 bases and J by 5 bases, with 12 bases between. The CDR3 region has the DNA TGTGCCATCAGTGAGAGCAGTGAAGCGTATGGCTACACCTTC. This sequence encodes CAISESSEAYGYTF.

This clone was detected once. The J gene is TRBJ2-7, the V gene TRBV29-1, with TRBD1 matching over 8 bases. Germline CDR1 SQVTM, CDR2 ANQGSEA. J gave up 9 bases and V 1 base, and 14 bases lay outside the gene matches. CDR3 length equals 15 residues. The CDR3 DNA is TGCAGCGTTGAAGCCAGTGTGGACAGGGTAGGGGGGCAGTACTTC. This sequence encodes CSVEASVDRVGGQYF.

This sequence joins TRBV13 and TRBJ2-6; D is uncertain. Germline lookup yields CDR1 PRHDT and CDR2 FYEKMQ (reference sequence). V lost 4 bases and J lost 0, with 10 bases in between. The CDR3 contains 16 residues. The CDR3: CASSSSLNSGANVLTF. As DNA, the CDR3 is TGTGCCAGCAGCTCCTCTCTAAACTCTGGGGCCAACGTCCTGACTTTC.

The chain links TRBV24-1 to TRBJ2-7; 10 bases map to TRBD1. From germline, CDR1 is KGHDR and CDR2 SFDVKD. The junction had 16 bases not matched to a gene; V was cut back by 1 base and J by 5 bases. The CDR3 sequence is 19 residues long. The CDR3 sequence: CATSDFDRGRPGLVNEQYF. In DNA, the CDR3 is TGTGCCACCAGTGATTTTGACAGGGGGCGCCCGGGACTAGTGAACGAGCAGTACTTC.

This chain joins TRBV29-1 and TRBJ2-2; perhaps TRBD1 as D (6 bases). In germline, CDR1 is SQVTM, CDR2 ANQGSEA. CDR3 length equals 15 residues. The V and J ends lost 4 bases and 5 bases respectively, with 17 bases between them. The CDR3 spells CSVVDPGDTTGELFF. The CDR3 nucleotides are TGCAGCGTTGTGGACCCAGGGGACACAACCGGGGAGCTGTTTTTT.

The rearrangement links TRBV5-4 to TRBJ2-1; 11 positions match TRBD2. Germline CDR1 and CDR2: SGHNT and YYREEE (reference sequence). V lost 0 bases to trimming and J lost 0 bases; unmatched junction nucleotides: 5. This CDR3 has 18 amino acids. The CDR3 reads CASSLGGLAVSSYNEQFF. The CDR3 DNA sequence: TGTGCCAGCAGCTTGGGGGGACTAGCGGTAAGCTCCTACAATGAGCAGTTCTTC.

CDR3 loop: CASSQTSGRPYEQYF. The CDR3 bases are TGTGCCAGCAGTCAGACTAGCGGGAGACCCTACGAGCAGTACTTC. This rearrangement joins TRBV6-5 to TRBJ2-7; TRBD2 matches at 12 bases. The length of the CDR3 is 15 residues. CDR1 is MNHEY and CDR2 is SVGAGI in the germline V gene. With V trimmed by 5 bases and J by 2 bases, 4 bases remained unmatched.

The rearrangement uses TRBV7-3 and TRBJ2-1; 11 bases are shared with TRBD2. CDR1 is SGHTA, CDR2 FQGTGA, per germline. This CDR3 has 14 amino acids. Trimming took 5 bases from V and 10 from J; bases not matched to a gene: 7. The CDR3 is CASSEGTSGTEQFF. CDR3 DNA sequence: TGTGCCAGCAGCGAGGGGACTAGCGGTACCGAGCAGTTCTTC.

The V call is TRBV29-1, the J call TRBJ1-1; D is ambiguous. Germline CDR1 SQVTM, CDR2 ANQGSEA. CDR3 size: 12 residues. Trimming took 1 base from V and 3 from J, leaving 6 bases between them. The CDR3 reads CSVEVRYTEAFF. For the CDR3, the DNA is TGCAGCGTTGAAGTCCGGTACACTGAAGCTTTCTTT. Combining the CDR3 with reference TRBV29-1 and TRBJ1-1 gives the whole variable domain SAVISQKPSRDICQRGTSLTIQCQVDSQVTMMFWYRQQPGQSLTLIATANQGSEATYESGFVIDKFPISRPNLTFSTLTVSNMSPEDSSIYLCSVEVRYTEAFFGQGTRLTVV.

The V and J genes are TRBV7-3 and TRBJ1-1; no clear D gene. Trimming removed 3 bases at V and 6 bases at J, with 14 bases between. The CDR3 runs 14 residues. Germline CDR1 reads SGHTA; CDR2 reads FQGTGA. For the CDR3, the DNA is TGTGCCAGCAGCTTGTCTGGGGTCGGGGCTGAAGCTTTCTTT. Its protein product is CASSLSGVGAEAFF.

The V and J genes are TRBV11-2 and TRBJ1-2, with a tentative D call TRBD1 (6 bases). CDR1 is SGHAT and CDR2 is FQNNGV in the germline V gene. With 3 bases removed from V and 8 bases from J, the gap between germline ends came to 10 bases. This CDR3 is built from 12 residues. This CDR3 is CASSFTGTGYTF. The CDR3 DNA sequence: TGTGCCAGCAGCTTTACAGGGACCGGCTACACCTTC.

The chain joins TRBV27 to TRBJ2-1; TRBD1 matches at 7 bases. V trimming: 6 bases; J trimming: 5 bases; junction bases outside the gene matches: 13. The length of the CDR3 is 16 residues. Germline CDR1 is MNHEY and CDR2 is SMNVEV (reference sequence). This CDR3 is CASRLRDRYFNNEQFF. The CDR3 nucleotides read TGTGCCAGCAGACTCCGGGACAGATACTTTAACAATGAGCAGTTCTTC.

The chain is built from TRBV5-5 and TRBJ2-7; D is unresolved. V lost 0 bases and J lost 1, with 11 bases in between. CDR3 length: 15 residues. Germline V gene data show CDR1 as SGHKS and CDR2 as YYEKEE (reference sequence). Here the CDR3 reads CASSLEGEPSYEQYF. The CDR3 DNA sequence: TGTGCCAGCAGCTTGGAAGGAGAACCTTCCTACGAGCAGTACTTC.

The chain couples TRBV25-1 to TRBJ2-7, with D tentatively TRBD1 (6 bases). The germline CDR1 and CDR2 sequences are MGHDK and SYGVNS. V lost 6 bases to trimming and J lost 7 bases, with 10 bases between them. CDR3 length equals 11 residues. CDR3 sequence: CASSRQEEQYF. CDR3 nucleotide sequence: TGTGCCAGCAGCCGACAGGAGGAGCAGTACTTC.

V usage is TRBV30 and J usage is TRBJ1-2, with D maybe TRBD1 (6 bases). Germline CDR1 GTSNPN, CDR2 SVGIG (reference sequence). The CDR3 is made up of 14 amino acids. Trimming removed 2 bases from V and 8 bases from J, with 18 bases in between. CDR3 amino acids: CAWSWQGRREGYTF. CDR3 nucleotides: TGTGCCTGGAGTTGGCAGGGGCGCCGGGAAGGCTACACCTTC.

The V gene is TRBV15, the J gene TRBJ1-4, with TRBD1 matching over 9 bases. This CDR3 region has 18 residues. V lost 1 base to trimming and J lost 0 bases; unmatched junction nucleotides: 6. Germline values: CDR1 LNHNV, CDR2 YYDKDF (reference sequence). The CDR3 loop reads CATSRVPGQGTTNEKLFF. The DNA of the CDR3 is TGTGCCACCAGCAGAGTCCCGGGACAGGGAACAACTAATGAAAAACTGTTTTTT.

J is TRBJ1-2 and V is TRBV28; TRBD1 aligns across 7 bases. CDR1 MDHEN and CDR2 SYDVKM come from the germline V gene. The CDR3 is 14 residues long. With V trimmed by 2 bases and J by 8 bases, 8 bases remained unmatched. CDR3 coding DNA: TGTGCCAGCAGTTTAAGAGGGGGCGTCTCAGGCTACACCTTC. It encodes CASSLRGGVSGYTF.

V and J are TRBV4-1 and TRBJ2-3; D is unresolved. Trimming removed 0 bases at V and 5 bases at J, with 15 bases between. Germline CDR1 MGHRA, CDR2 YSYEKL. This CDR3 is built from 16 residues. The CDR3 region has the DNA TGCGCCAGCAGCCAAGATGAGAGGAATTTGATAGATACGCAGTATTTT. Amino acids: CASSQDERNLIDTQYF.

This chain links TRBV19 with TRBJ2-1, with D unclear. Germline V gives CDR1 LNHDA, CDR2 SQIVND (reference sequence). V lost 5 bases, J lost 4 bases, and 9 bases lay in between. There are 13 residues in the CDR3. In DNA form, the CDR3 reads TGTGCCAGTAGTTATAGTTCTTACAATGAGCAGTTCTTC. Residues: CASSYSSYNEQFF.

For the CDR3, the DNA is TGTGCCAGCAGTTTTCCGACTAGCGGGAAAAAAGAGACCCAGTACTTC. Its protein product is CASSFPTSGKKETQYF. V usage is TRBV6-2 or TRBV6-3 and J usage is TRBJ2-5; 11 nucleotides match TRBD2. Trimming cost V 4 bases and J 3 bases; bases outside gene matches: 7. This CDR3 has 16 amino acids. Germline CDR1 reads MNHEY; CDR2 reads SVGEGT.

V usage is TRBV19 and J usage is TRBJ2-3, with TRBD1 identical over 8 bases. The CDR3 sequence is 14 residues long. Per germline, CDR1 LNHDA and CDR2 SQIVND (reference sequence). With 6 bases clipped from V and 3 bases from J, the junction kept 5 bases outside the gene matches. CDR3 region: CASSPDRVTDTQYF. The CDR3 bases are TGTGCCAGTAGCCCGGACAGGGTGACAGATACGCAGTATTTT.

This chain uses TRBV2 with TRBJ1-1; D is unresolved. The CDR3 totals 12 residues. V was shortened by 7 bases and J by 2 bases, with 8 bases between the two germline ends. CDR1 is SNHLY, CDR2 FYNNEI, per germline. The CDR3 is CASNRVNTEAFF. Written as DNA, the CDR3 is TGTGCCAGCAACCGCGTAAACACTGAAGCTTTCTTT.

The gene calls are TRBV9 and TRBJ2-1; TRBD2 matches at 7 bases. V shed 0 bases, J shed 7 bases, and the junction held 7 bases outside the gene matches. Germline CDR1 is SGDLS and CDR2 is YYNGEE. This CDR3 has 15 amino acids. Here the CDR3 DNA reads TGTGCCAGCAGCGTAGGGAGCGGGATATCGAATGAGCAGTTCTTC. Amino acid sequence: CASSVGSGISNEQFF. The full variable domain, completed using reference TRBV9 and TRBJ2-1, is DSGVTQTPKHLITATGQRVTLRCSPRSGDLSVYWYQQSLDQGLQFLIQYYNGEERAKGNILERFSAQQFPDLHSELNLSSLELGDSALYFCASSVGSGISNEQFFGPGTRLTVL.

This CDR3 reads CASSPAGGTGELFF. The CDR3 coding sequence is TGTGCCAGCAGCCCGGCGGGGGGCACCGGGGAGCTGTTTTTT. V gene TRBV9 combines with J gene TRBJ2-2; 8 positions match TRBD2. Losses at the gene ends were 4 bases for V and 4 bases for J; bases not matched to a gene: 3. This CDR3 region has 14 residues. Germline V gives CDR1 SGDLS, CDR2 YYNGEE.

The V call is TRBV7-9, the J call TRBJ2-1, with TRBD1 matching over 9 bases. The length of the CDR3 is 16 residues. With 2 bases clipped from V and 6 bases from J, the junction kept 8 bases outside the gene matches. Germline CDR1 is SEHNR and CDR2 is FQNEAQ (reference sequence). The CDR3 nucleotides are TGTGCCAGCAGCTTACGGACAGGGGCGGAACGCAATGAGCAGTTCTTC. Protein product: CASSLRTGAERNEQFF.